The present entry profiles one T cell receptor beta chain with its context. Antigen unknown. These data are taken from a study of CD8+ T cells in alopecia areata. Study-level findings and limits: It was lesional scalp, especially alopecia totalis/universalis, that showed higher clonality than normal scalp.

Unmatched junction bases numbered 9, after V lost 11 bases and J lost 8 bases. Germline V gene data show CDR1 as MDHEN and CDR2 as SYDVKM. The CDR3 runs 13 residues. It was cDNA, reverse transcribed from extracted RNA, that served as the sequencing template. Sequenced by immunoSEQ multiplex PCR; TCRdb stores in-frame clones only, minus some. The table shows 150,000 to 200,000 clones, with around 57% occurring only once. The chain is built from TRBV28 and TRBJ1-4; TRBD1 matches 9 bases. Sequences were obtained from CD4+ T cells sorted from blood. The sequence derives from a human donor in good health. The CDR3 spells CAVQTGGGEKLFF. The CDR3 region has the DNA TGTGCCGTCCAGACAGGGGGAGGAGAAAAACTGTTTTTT.